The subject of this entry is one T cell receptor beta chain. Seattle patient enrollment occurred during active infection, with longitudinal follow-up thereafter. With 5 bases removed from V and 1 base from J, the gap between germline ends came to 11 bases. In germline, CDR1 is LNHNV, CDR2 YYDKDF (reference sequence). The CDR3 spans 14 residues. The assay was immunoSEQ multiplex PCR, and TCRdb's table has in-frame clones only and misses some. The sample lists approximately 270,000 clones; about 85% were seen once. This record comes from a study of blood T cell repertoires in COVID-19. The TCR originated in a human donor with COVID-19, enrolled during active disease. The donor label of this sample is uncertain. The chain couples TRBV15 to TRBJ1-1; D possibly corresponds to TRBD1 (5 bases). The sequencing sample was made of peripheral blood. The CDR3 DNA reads TGTGCCACCAGCCCAGCAGGGCGGAACACTGAAGCTTTCTTT. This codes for CATSPAGRNTEAFF.